Described below is a single T cell receptor beta chain sequence and its context. TCR sequencing used cDNA made by reverse transcription of extracted RNA. Some clones are missing from TCRdb's copy, which holds only in-frame ones; the method was immunoSEQ multiplex PCR. This table has about 97,000 clones, roughly two fifths appearing once. The data derive from a study of CD8+ T cells in alopecia areata. This CDR3 contains 14 residues. The V segment lost 4 bases and the J segment 5 bases; nucleotides outside the gene matches: 3. Germline CDR1 reads WSHSY; CDR2 reads SAAADI. The chain carries TRBV10-2 and TRBJ2-7; 12 bases agree with TRBD2. The sequence was collected from a human donor with alopecia areata. Sequenced material: CD4+ T cells sorted from blood. This CDR3 is CASSVLAGGNEQYF. Written as DNA, the CDR3 is TGCGCCAGCAGTGTACTAGCGGGAGGAAACGAGCAGTACTTC.